This T cell receptor beta chain was recorded in a study of early T cells in non-severe SARS-CoV-2 infection. On the study more broadly: Bulk RNA taken from unsorted whole blood was sequenced, leaving chains unpaired.

Individual cDNA molecules were tagged with unique molecular identifiers. TCRdb independently ran MiXCR on the 5' RACE reads; one entry per CDR3 protein. Among around 92,000 distinct CDR3 sequences listed, 9.5% to 11% were seen once. This clonotype was detected many times. Its antigen is currently unknown. The CDR3 extends over 16 amino acids. V shed 1 base and J shed 2 bases, with 15 bases lying between them. Germline CDR1 reads SGHRS; CDR2 reads YFSETQ. General study results and limits: The matching step, a VDJdb search, favored anti-spike CD8 responses and missed private and CD4 specificities.

The J gene is TRBJ2-5, the V gene TRBV5-1, with D tentatively TRBD1 or TRBD2 (5 bases each). The origin of this receptor is an adult who was a healthcare worker with PCR-confirmed SARS-CoV-2 infection or an uninfected control (not recorded which). Sequencing was done on a sample of whole blood. The CDR3 region is CASSLLGRASQETQYF. The CDR3 DNA reads TGCGCCAGCAGCTTGCTGGGGCGGGCTTCACAAGAGACCCAGTACTTC.